This T cell receptor (beta chain) was retrieved from a study of TIL therapy for anti-PD-1-resistant metastatic lung cancer. Study-level information: Most patients had lung adenocarcinoma.

The time point here: pre-treatment sample, taken before nivolumab and TIL therapy. This clone came up a few times. V trimming: 5 bases; J trimming: 8 bases; junction bases outside the gene matches: 15. The CDR3 has 16 residues. Germline loops: CDR1 SEHNR, CDR2 FQNEAQ (reference sequence). The immunoSEQ assay was v3. Survey-level samples got approximately 1.8 million read pairs; deep-level samples got roughly 4.5-6 million. Profiling relied on immunoSEQ multiplex PCR, and the TCRdb table lists in-frame clones only, not all of them. The profile covers 50,000 or so clones, with roughly 78% appearing a single time and 4% to 5.5% taken by the ten largest.

This sequence originates from a woman between 30 and 80 years old with non-small cell lung cancer. Sequencing was performed on blood, taken at baseline. J is TRBJ2-1 and V is TRBV7-9; TRBD1 agrees at 7 bases. The chain's CDR3 is CASSRTTGAGTDEQFF. The CDR3, as DNA: TGTGCCAGCAGCCGTACTACAGGGGCAGGGACCGATGAGCAGTTCTTC.